This T cell receptor (beta chain) was retrieved from a study of identical twins. From the 5' RACE reads, TCRdb called clonotypes with MiXCR, one entry per CDR3 protein. The repertoire holds around 100,000 distinct CDR3 sequences, with 4.5% to 6.5% as singletons. This clonotype was seen a handful of times. This TCR was recovered from a woman in her 50s in good health. The specimen sequenced was memory T cells sorted from blood.

The CDR3 sequence is CASRDPSGLTYNEQFF. DNA of the CDR3: TGTGCCAGCAGGGACCCGTCGGGCTTAACCTACAATGAGCAGTTCTTC. The chain combines TRBV11-2 with TRBJ2-1; D unresolved. This CDR3 is built from 16 residues. CDR1 and CDR2 (germline): SGHAT, FQNNGV. The germline V and J ends were trimmed by 6 bases and 2 bases, with 17 bases remaining between them.